This entry is about one T cell receptor (beta chain). What it binds is not known. Sequenced by immunoSEQ multiplex PCR; TCRdb stores in-frame clones only, minus some. Of 35,000 to 45,000 clones in the sample, 94% are singletons; the top ten hold about 0.81%. The data originate from a study of T cell clonotyping in hematopoietic cell transplantation. Study-level findings and limits: Higher Inverse Simpson Index values in graft donor and pretransplant recipient predicted broader posttransplant TCR diversity. After transplant, recipient diversity fell while pathologically expanded clonotypes grew through day 180. Few recipient clonotypes overlapped donors; over 97% were de novo at given depth.

The CDR3 has 12 residues. V lost 6 bases and J 6 bases, leaving 14 bases between the germline ends. CDR1 and CDR2 (germline): SQVTM, ANQGSEA. The chain links TRBV29-1 to TRBJ1-1, with unresolved D. The TCR comes from a woman between 50 and 59 years old in good health. Some clones in this sample may be carry-over from other donors' samples. Sequencing used peripheral blood mononuclear cells. The CDR3 sequence: CSVGSLGAEAFF. The DNA for the CDR3 is TGCAGCGTAGGCTCTTTAGGCGCTGAAGCTTTCTTT. Using reference TRBV29-1 and TRBJ1-1 for the parts outside the CDR3, the full variable domain is SAVISQKPSRDICQRGTSLTIQCQVDSQVTMMFWYRQQPGQSLTLIATANQGSEATYESGFVIDKFPISRPNLTFSTLTVSNMSPEDSSIYLCSVGSLGAEAFFGQGTRLTVV.